These 15 T cell receptor beta chains were sequenced from one sample in a study of human T cells and chemical hapten exposure. Time point defined: patch test 1, 2 weeks after DPC sensitization. Treatment reported: therapeutic diphenylcyclopropenone sensitization with weekly scalp DPC. TCRdb re-called the RACE reads through MiXCR, storing one row per CDR3 protein. The repertoire has 300,000 to 400,000 distinct CDR3 sequences, under 9% of them found once; the top ten carry more than 7%. The sequenced sample was whole blood, obtained in connection with sensitization to the hapten diphenylcyclopropenone (DPC). The receptors were gathered from a woman between 18 and 29 years old with alopecia areata. Some clones in this sample may be carry-over from other donors' samples.

The chain recombines TRBV12-3 or TRBV12-4 with TRBJ1-4; 7 nucleotides match TRBD1. This CDR3 is built from 16 residues. V was pared by 1 base and J by 7 bases, with 9 bases of the junction left unmatched. CDR3 DNA: TGTGCCAGCAGTTTAGTCCCGACAGGGTGGACTGAAAAACTGTTTTTT. It encodes CASSLVPTGWTEKLFF.

The chain joins TRBV20-1 to TRBJ2-7; TRBD1 aligns across 12 bases. The junction had 7 bases not matched to a gene; V was cut back by 0 bases and J by 4 bases. This CDR3 has 16 residues. Germline V gives CDR1 DFQATT, CDR2 SNEGSKA (reference sequence). CDR3 region: CSARDGTGGSGYEQYF. The CDR3 DNA is TGCAGTGCTAGAGACGGGACAGGGGGCAGTGGATACGAGCAGTACTTC.

This clonotype came up many times. This chain links TRBV10-3 with TRBJ2-7, with a tentative D call TRBD1 (5 bases). Trimming removed 2 bases at V and 7 bases at J, with 6 bases between. This CDR3 has 11 residues. Looked up from germline, CDR1 is ENHRY and CDR2 is SYGVKD. CDR3 bases: TGTGCCATCAGTGAGGCAGGGGAGCAGTACTTC. Translated, it gives CAISEAGEQYF.

This clonotype was seen a few times. The chain carries TRBV13 and TRBJ1-2; 7 nucleotides line up with TRBD1. The V gene's germline CDR1 is PRHDT and CDR2 FYEKMQ (reference sequence). The length of the CDR3 is 16 residues. Unmatched junction bases numbered 10, after V lost 4 bases and J lost 2 bases. The CDR3 here is CASSSRGTENNYGYTF. The DNA of the CDR3 is TGTGCCAGCAGCTCACGCGGGACAGAGAACAACTATGGCTACACCTTC.

The CDR3, as DNA: TGTGCCAGCAGTTACCAGGCGGACTCCACAGATACGCAGTATTTT. Its protein product is CASSYQADSTDTQYF. The rearrangement uses TRBV6-5 and TRBJ2-3, with D perhaps TRBD2 (5 bases). Germline CDR1 and CDR2: MNHEY and SVGAGI. This CDR3 spans 15 amino acids. Trimming cost V 2 bases and J 2 bases, with 11 bases left between them.

This sequence joins TRBV6-2 or TRBV6-3 and TRBJ2-1; 9 bases agree with TRBD1. In germline, CDR1 is MNHEY, CDR2 SVGEGT. The trim removed 6 bases at V and 8 bases at J, leaving 8 bases unmatched. The CDR3 extends over 14 amino acids. CDR3 loop: CASRRTGAIDEQFF. The CDR3 nucleotides are TGTGCCAGCAGAAGGACAGGGGCGATCGATGAGCAGTTCTTC.

The chain carries TRBV6-5 and TRBJ2-7, with D unresolved. V lost 0 bases, J lost 2 bases, and 8 bases lay in between. The CDR3 spans 14 residues. Germline-derived CDR1 and CDR2 are MNHEY and SVGAGI. The CDR3 DNA sequence: TGTGCCAGCAGTTACTCCGGCGACGCCTACGAGCAGTACTTC. As protein: CASSYSGDAYEQYF.

V usage is TRBV6-6 and J usage is TRBJ1-1; TRBD1 is a possible D gene (6 bases). The CDR3 loop spans 18 amino acids. CDR1 is MNHNY and CDR2 is SVGAGI in the germline V gene (reference sequence). Trimming shortened V by 0 bases and J by 1 base, and 18 bases separated the two germline ends. The CDR3 sequence is CASSYSSRGLTSNTEAFF. The CDR3 nucleotides are TGTGCCAGCAGTTACTCGTCCAGGGGTCTTACTTCGAACACTGAAGCTTTCTTT.

V and J are TRBV9 and TRBJ2-3; a weak D match, TRBD1 (6 bases). Per the germline V gene, CDR1 is SGDLS and CDR2 is YYNGEE. The CDR3 extends over 16 amino acids. With 2 bases removed from V and 0 bases from J, the gap between germline ends came to 13 bases. The CDR3 bases are TGTGCCAGCAGCGTGTCAGCAGGGGCCAGCACAGATACGCAGTATTTT. The encoded protein is CASSVSAGASTDTQYF.

This clonotype was picked up a small number of times. The rearrangement uses TRBV6-2 or TRBV6-3 and TRBJ1-1; D is unclear. Germline lookup yields CDR1 MNHEY and CDR2 SVGEGT. The V gene lost 7 bases and the J gene lost 1 base, with 7 bases spanning the gap. CDR3 size: 12 residues. The chain's CDR3 is CASKGANTEAFF. The CDR3 nucleotides read TGTGCCAGCAAGGGAGCGAACACTGAAGCTTTCTTT.

This clonotype was recorded at least ten times. This sequence joins TRBV3-1 and TRBJ2-3; maybe TRBD2 (6 bases). Germline V gene sequence: CDR1 LGHDT, CDR2 YNNKEL (reference sequence). This CDR3 is 15 amino acids long. Deletions cut 5 bases from V and 2 bases from J, with 14 bases between. CDR3 nucleotides: TGTGCCAGCAGCTTAGTCCCGGACTACACAGATACGCAGTATTTT. Translated, it gives CASSLVPDYTDTQYF.

This clonotype occurred a few times. J is TRBJ2-7 and V is TRBV6-1; D possibly corresponds to TRBD2 (5 bases). Trimming stripped 10 bases from V and 1 base from J, with 14 bases between. The CDR3 totals 13 residues. Germline V gene sequence: CDR1 MNHNS, CDR2 SASEGT. The CDR3 loop reads CATRLRGSYEQYF. The CDR3 nucleotides read TGTGCCACCCGACTCCGCGGGTCCTACGAGCAGTACTTC.

The rearrangement links TRBV6-2 or TRBV6-3 to TRBJ1-5, with D possibly being TRBD1 (5 bases). Germline lookup yields CDR1 MNHEY and CDR2 SVGEGT. The CDR3 totals 14 residues. V dropped 2 bases and J dropped 7 bases, with 12 bases sitting between them. The CDR3 region has the DNA TGTGCCAGCAGTTACATGGGAGGGGCCCAGCCCCAGCATTTT. The encoded protein is CASSYMGGAQPQHF.

This clonotype was counted at least ten times. The chain carries TRBV12-3 or TRBV12-4 and TRBJ2-5, with D unclear. Trimming left V 4 bases short and J 3 bases short, with 12 bases between. The CDR3 is 14 amino acids. CDR3 bases: TGTGCCAGCAGTTACGGAGCCGGAGAAGAGACCCAGTACTTC. Translating it yields CASSYGAGEETQYF.

This clonotype was recorded at least ten times. The rearrangement links TRBV6-5 to TRBJ1-4; TRBD1 matches 8 bases. Germline CDR1 reads MNHEY; CDR2 reads SVGAGI. CDR3 length equals 12 residues. V shed 10 bases and J 5 bases; nucleotides not matched to a gene: 3. The CDR3 DNA reads TGTGCCACCCGACAGGGGAATGAAAAACTGTTTTTT. It yields the protein CATRQGNEKLFF.